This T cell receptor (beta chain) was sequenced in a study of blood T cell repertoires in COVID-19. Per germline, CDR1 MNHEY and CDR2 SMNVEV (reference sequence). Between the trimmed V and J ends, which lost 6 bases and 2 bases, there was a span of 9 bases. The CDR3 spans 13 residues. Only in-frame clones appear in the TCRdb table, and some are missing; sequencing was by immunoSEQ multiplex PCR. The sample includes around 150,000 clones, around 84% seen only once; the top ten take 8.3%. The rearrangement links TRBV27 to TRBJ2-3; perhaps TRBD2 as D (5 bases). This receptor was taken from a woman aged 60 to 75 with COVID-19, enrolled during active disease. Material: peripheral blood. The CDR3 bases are TGTGCCAGCAGACAAGCGGTCACAGATACGCAGTATTTT. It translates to CASRQAVTDTQYF.